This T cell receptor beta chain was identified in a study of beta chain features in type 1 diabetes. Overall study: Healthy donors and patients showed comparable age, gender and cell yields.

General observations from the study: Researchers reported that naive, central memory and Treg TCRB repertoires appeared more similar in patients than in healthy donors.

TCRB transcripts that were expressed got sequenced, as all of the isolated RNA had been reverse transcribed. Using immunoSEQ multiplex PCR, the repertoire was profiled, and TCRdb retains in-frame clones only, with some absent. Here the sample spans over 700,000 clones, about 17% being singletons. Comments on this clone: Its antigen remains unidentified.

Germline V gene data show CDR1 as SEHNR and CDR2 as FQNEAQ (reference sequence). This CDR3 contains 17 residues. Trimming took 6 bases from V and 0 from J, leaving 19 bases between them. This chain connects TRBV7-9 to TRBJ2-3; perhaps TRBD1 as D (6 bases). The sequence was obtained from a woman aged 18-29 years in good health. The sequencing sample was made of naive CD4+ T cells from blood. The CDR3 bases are TGTGCCAGCAGACCTTATACAGGGTTGTCTAGCACAGATACGCAGTATTTT. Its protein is CASRPYTGLSSTDTQYF.